The 20 T cell receptor beta chains below come from one sample, sequenced in a study of blood T cells in healthy people across ages. Alongside a J-beta primer mix, a sample-barcoded 5' primer served in a second PCR lasting roughly 7 to 11 cycles. TCRdb used MiXCR to reprocess the 5' RACE reads, holding one entry per CDR3 protein. The sample holds roughly 500,000 distinct CDR3 sequences; 20% to 30% are singletons and the top ten take just over 8.5%. The same data also contributed to another study, on T cells of mothers and their children.

Sequencing was done on a sample of blood. Receptors were obtained from a boy under 18 in good health.

This clonotype has more than one count but fewer than ten. The chain uses TRBV4-1 and TRBJ2-1; unclear D gene. Trimming cost V 2 bases and J 6 bases, with 17 bases left between them. CDR3 length equals 16 residues. The germline V gene has CDR1 MGHRA and CDR2 YSYEKL. Here the CDR3 DNA reads TGCGCCAGCAGCCAACTCCCCAAAGGGCATCTCAATGAGCAGTTCTTC. Encoded protein: CASSQLPKGHLNEQFF.

This clonotype was counted at least ten times. The CDR3 nucleotides read TGTGCCAGCAGTTTAGAAAGATCCTATGGCTACACCTTC. Protein: CASSLERSYGYTF. The chain carries TRBV12-3 or TRBV12-4 and TRBJ1-2; no firm D call. The V gene lost 1 base and the J gene lost 4 bases, with 7 bases spanning the gap. This CDR3 has 13 amino acids.

The chain recombines TRBV9 with TRBJ1-5, with D possibly matching TRBD1 (6 bases). The length of the CDR3 is 12 residues. Germline assignment: CDR1 SGDLS and CDR2 YYNGEE. Trimming took 7 bases from V and 5 from J, leaving 10 bases between them. The DNA of the CDR3 is TGTGCCAGCGGTAGGGGGGATCAGCCCCAGCATTTT. As protein: CASGRGDQPQHF.

This clonotype was seen more than once but under ten times. This chain connects TRBV7-9 to TRBJ1-4; D uncertain. Germline V gives CDR1 SEHNR, CDR2 FQNEAQ (reference sequence). The V end was cut by 5 bases, the J end by 8 bases, with 6 bases between. The CDR3 length is 11 residues. The CDR3 reads CASSRVEKLFF. For the CDR3, the DNA is TGTGCCAGCAGCCGCGTAGAAAAACTGTTTTTT.

This clonotype showed up just a few times. The chain joins TRBV7-6 to TRBJ1-3; 7 bases match TRBD1. V was pared by 1 base and J by 2 bases, with 2 bases of the junction left unmatched. Germline V gene data show CDR1 as SGHVS and CDR2 as FNYEAQ. The CDR3 totals 15 residues. The CDR3 loop reads CASSLGGGPGNTIYF. CDR3 in DNA: TGTGCCAGCAGCTTAGGAGGGGGCCCTGGAAACACCATATATTTT. Looking up the rest from reference TRBV7-6 and TRBJ1-3 gives the full variable domain: GAGVSQSPRYKVTKRGQDVALRCDPISGHVSLYWYRQALGQGPEFLTYFNYEAQQDKSGLPNDRFSAERPEGSISTLTIQRTEQRDSAMYRCASSLGGGPGNTIYFGEGSWLTVV.

The V call is TRBV28, the J call TRBJ2-4; 11 bases align to TRBD1. V lost 5 bases, J lost 0 bases, and 9 bases stayed unmatched. This CDR3 spans 18 amino acids. The germline CDR1 and CDR2 sequences are MDHEN and SYDVKM. This CDR3 is CASSPGTGGWGAKNIQYF. The CDR3 bases are TGTGCCAGCAGTCCCGGGACAGGGGGTTGGGGAGCCAAAAACATTCAGTACTTC.

The gene calls are TRBV28 and TRBJ2-7; D may be TRBD1 or TRBD2 (7 bases each). In germline, CDR1 is MDHEN, CDR2 SYDVKM. V gave up 5 bases and J gave up 3 bases, with 14 bases separating them. The CDR3 totals 14 residues. As DNA, the CDR3 is TGTGCCAGCAGTGCGACAGGGAGGGGCTACGAGCAGTACTTC. Its protein is CASSATGRGYEQYF.

This chain connects TRBV7-2 to TRBJ1-4, with D possibly matching TRBD1 (6 bases). V was shortened by 2 bases and J by 10 bases, with 17 bases between the two germline ends. The CDR3 contains 15 residues. The germline gives CDR1 SGHTA, CDR2 FQGNSA. The CDR3 loop reads CASSLITGNVGKLFF. Written as DNA, the CDR3 is TGTGCCAGCAGCTTAATAACAGGGAACGTCGGAAAACTGTTTTTT.

The chain recombines TRBV7-9 with TRBJ2-1; D call uncertain. CDR3 length equals 12 residues. Trimming cost V 4 bases and J 10 bases, with 11 bases left between them. Germline-derived CDR1 and CDR2 are SEHNR and FQNEAQ (reference sequence). The CDR3 region has the DNA TGTGCCAGCAGCTCCCCGACCGGAGAGCAGTTCTTC. Encoded protein: CASSSPTGEQFF.

The chain links TRBV6-6 to TRBJ1-1; D perhaps matches TRBD1 (5 bases). The V and J ends lost 6 bases and 6 bases respectively, with 17 bases between them. CDR3 length: 14 residues. The germline V gene has CDR1 MNHNY and CDR2 SVGAGI (reference sequence). CDR3 amino acids: CASSAPGGDAEAFF. CDR3 coding DNA: TGTGCCAGCAGCGCGCCCGGGGGGGATGCTGAAGCTTTCTTT.

The chain joins TRBV6-2 or TRBV6-3 to TRBJ2-7; TRBD2 matches 12 bases. Germline CDR1 and CDR2: MNHEY and SVGEGT. V lost 0 bases to trimming and J lost 6 bases; unmatched junction nucleotides: 3. CDR3 size: 15 residues. CDR3 protein: CASSYSTSGSSEQYF. The CDR3 coding sequence is TGTGCCAGCAGTTACTCGACTAGCGGGAGTAGCGAGCAGTACTTC.

In this sample, this clonotype turned up a few times. V gene TRBV29-1 combines with J gene TRBJ2-1; TRBD2 is a possible D gene (5 bases). The CDR3 runs to 15 residues. From germline, CDR1 is SQVTM and CDR2 ANQGSEA. V was trimmed by 8 bases and J by 7 bases, leaving 24 bases between them. This CDR3 is CSSLPSRRSGNEQFF. The DNA for the CDR3 is TGCAGCTCCCTCCCCTCTCGTCGCTCGGGGAATGAGCAGTTCTTC.

The chain has TRBV5-5 and TRBJ2-3; 9 bases align to TRBD2. The length of the CDR3 is 16 residues. Germline trimming cut 0 bases from V and 4 bases from J; bases unmatched to any gene: 6. The germline gives CDR1 SGHKS, CDR2 YYEKEE (reference sequence). The CDR3 protein is CASSLDAGGPPDTQYF. CDR3 sequence (DNA): TGTGCCAGCAGCTTGGACGCGGGGGGGCCCCCAGATACGCAGTATTTT.

The chain carries TRBV29-1 and TRBJ1-4; D perhaps matches TRBD1 (5 bases). The germline V and J ends were trimmed by 7 bases and 5 bases, with 11 bases remaining between them. Germline V gives CDR1 SQVTM, CDR2 ANQGSEA. The CDR3 spans 12 residues. CDR3 DNA: TGCAGCGGCGCGGCAGGGAATGAAAAACTGTTTTTT. Translation: CSGAAGNEKLFF.

The rearrangement joins TRBV7-2 to TRBJ1-4; 10 bases agree with TRBD1. The CDR3 loop spans 16 amino acids. Germline V gives CDR1 SGHTA, CDR2 FQGNSA. V was pared by 3 bases and J by 7 bases, with 8 bases of the junction left unmatched. This CDR3 is CASSLSRDRGFEKLFF. CDR3 DNA: TGTGCCAGCAGCTTGTCCAGGGACAGGGGTTTTGAAAAACTGTTTTTT.

This chain's CDR3 is CASSVTSGPYEQYF. As DNA, the CDR3 is TGTGCCAGCAGCGTGACTAGCGGGCCCTACGAGCAGTACTTC. V is TRBV2 and J is TRBJ2-1; TRBD2 aligns across 10 bases. The last part of the DNA fits TRBJ2-7 better; the J call may be wrong. This CDR3 region has 14 residues. The germline CDR1 and CDR2 sequences are SNHLY and FYNNEI.

The table lists this clonotype with a few counts. This chain uses TRBV28 with TRBJ2-7; 10 positions match TRBD2. Germline CDR1 and CDR2: MDHEN and SYDVKM. The CDR3 length is 13 residues. V gave up 5 bases and J gave up 3 bases; unmatched junction bases: 1. The CDR3 loop is CASSGTSDYEQYF. The CDR3 nucleotides are TGTGCCAGCAGTGGGACTAGCGACTACGAGCAGTACTTC.

The rearrangement links TRBV6-1 to TRBJ2-7, with 12 bases matching TRBD1. There are 14 residues in the CDR3. Trimming cost V 3 bases and J 10 bases; bases outside gene matches: 7. The V gene's germline CDR1 is MNHNS and CDR2 SASEGT. As DNA, the CDR3 is TGTGCCAGCAGTGACCGGGACAGGGGGCGCCTCCAGTACTTC. This codes for CASSDRDRGRLQYF.

V and J are TRBV5-5 and TRBJ1-2; no firm D call. Trimming took 1 base from V and 1 from J, leaving 8 bases between them. The CDR3 spans 14 residues. The germline gives CDR1 SGHKS, CDR2 YYEKEE (reference sequence). The CDR3: CASSLTDLNYGYTF. CDR3 bases: TGTGCCAGCAGCTTGACAGACCTTAACTATGGCTACACCTTC.

This clonotype was counted only a few times. This rearrangement joins TRBV2 to TRBJ2-1, with D tentatively TRBD2 (7 bases). CDR3 length: 16 amino acids. V was cut by 7 bases and J by 0 bases, with 16 bases left in between. Germline CDR1 and CDR2: SNHLY and FYNNEI. The CDR3 nucleotides are TGTGCCAGCATGCAGCGGGACACCAGCTCCTACAATGAGCAGTTCTTC. It is translated as CASMQRDTSSYNEQFF.